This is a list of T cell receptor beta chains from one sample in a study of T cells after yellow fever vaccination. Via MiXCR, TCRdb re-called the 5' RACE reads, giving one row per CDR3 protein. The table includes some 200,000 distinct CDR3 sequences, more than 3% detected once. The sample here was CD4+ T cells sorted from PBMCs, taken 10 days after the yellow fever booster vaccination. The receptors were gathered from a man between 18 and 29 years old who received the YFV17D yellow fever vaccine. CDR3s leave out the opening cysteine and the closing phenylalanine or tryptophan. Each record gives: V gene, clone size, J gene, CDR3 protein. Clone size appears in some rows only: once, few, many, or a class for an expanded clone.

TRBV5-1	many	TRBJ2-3	ASRQTGTSGGTDTQY
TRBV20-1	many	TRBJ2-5	SACESGGVETQY
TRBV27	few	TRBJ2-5	ASSMSGSGGGVETQY
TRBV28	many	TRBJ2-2	ASSFGRAPNTGELF
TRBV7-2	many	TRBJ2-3	ASSWTGGPGTDTQY
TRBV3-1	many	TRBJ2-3	ASSQEWKDTDTQY
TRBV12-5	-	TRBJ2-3	ASGFAVTASTDTQY
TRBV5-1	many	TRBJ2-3	ASSPGLAGPDTQY
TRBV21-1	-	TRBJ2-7	ASRKTGRTREQY
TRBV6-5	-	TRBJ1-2	ASSRSRDGYT
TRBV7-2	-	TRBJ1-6	ASSLEGQNNSPLH
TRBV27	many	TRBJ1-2	ASSRGPQTYGYT
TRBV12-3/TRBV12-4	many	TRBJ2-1	ASSRDREKQF
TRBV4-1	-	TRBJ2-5	ASSQVDRGLETQY
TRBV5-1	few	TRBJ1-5	ASSISGTGDNQPQH
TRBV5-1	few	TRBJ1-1	ASSPRSIGNTEAF
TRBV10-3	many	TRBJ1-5	AISESGIYQPQH
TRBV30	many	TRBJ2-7	AWSPQRWRGQGGSYEQY